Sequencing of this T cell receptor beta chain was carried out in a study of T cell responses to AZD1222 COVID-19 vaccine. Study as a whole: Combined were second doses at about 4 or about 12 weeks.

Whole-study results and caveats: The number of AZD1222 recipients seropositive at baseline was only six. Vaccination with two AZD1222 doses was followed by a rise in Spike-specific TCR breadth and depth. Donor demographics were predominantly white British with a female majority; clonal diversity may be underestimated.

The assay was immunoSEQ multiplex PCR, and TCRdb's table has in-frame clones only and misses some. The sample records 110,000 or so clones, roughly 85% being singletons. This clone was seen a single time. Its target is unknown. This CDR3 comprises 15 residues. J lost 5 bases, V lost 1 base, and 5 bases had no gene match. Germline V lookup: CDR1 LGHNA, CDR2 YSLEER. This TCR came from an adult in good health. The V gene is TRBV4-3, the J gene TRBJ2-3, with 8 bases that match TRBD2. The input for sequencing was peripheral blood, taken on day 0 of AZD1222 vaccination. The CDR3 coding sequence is TGCGCCAGCAGCCAAGGGGGACTAGGGGGAGATACGCAGTATTTT. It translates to CASSQGGLGGDTQYF.